Listed below are T cell receptor beta chains from one sample, sequenced in a study of OX40 agonist ivuxolimab in advanced cancers. Measured with immunoSEQ multiplex PCR; TCRdb has only the in-frame clones, and not every one. The table includes tens of thousands of clones, around 93% detected once. Source: CD4+ or CD8+ T cells sorted from blood, taken in a trial of the OX40 agonist ivuxolimab. The receptors derive from an adult with an advanced solid tumor such as melanoma, head and neck, liver or kidney cancer. Each CDR3 is given without its conserved first and last residue. Fields, in order: V gene, CDR3 length, J gene, CDR3 protein.

TRBV7-9,14,TRBJ2-1,ASSFRGGRTDNEQF
TRBV4-1,14,TRBJ2-3,ASSPPLGRSTDTQY
TRBV11-3,13,TRBJ1-3,ASSPRAGSGNTIY
TRBV5-1,15,TRBJ2-5,ASSQGLAGGEQETQY
TRBV30,11,TRBJ2-7,AWSSRTPYEQY
TRBV4-1,11,TRBJ2-2,ASSQDSAGELF
TRBV2,12,TRBJ2-7,ASSEPQGGIEQY
TRBV4-3,13,TRBJ1-1,ASSQGAGSLTEAF
TRBV6-5,13,TRBJ1-2,ASSPGHLANYGYT
TRBV25-1,15,TRBJ2-2,ASSAIPGTGGYGELF
TRBV11-3,11,TRBJ2-7,ASSSGQGSEQY
TRBV4-2,11,TRBJ2-7,ASSQDPATEQY
TRBV7-3,13,TRBJ1-1,ASSLEGGMNTEAF
TRBV7-2,13,TRBJ2-7,ASSPRGSGLREQY
TRBV9,11,TRBJ1-1,ASSLKMNTEAF
TRBV4-1,13,TRBJ2-7,ASSQGTGGSYEQY
TRBV7-6,14,TRBJ2-7,ASIWRTGGDSYEQY
TRBV9,15,TRBJ2-1,ASSPLLAASSYNEQF
TRBV9,13,TRBJ2-3,ASTVSGSWADTQY
TRBV7-9,14,TRBJ2-2,ASSSILAGATGELF
TRBV27,14,TRBJ2-7,ASSPYRLKSDYEQY
TRBV27,14,TRBJ2-2,ATRTGGPRNTGELF
TRBV28,19,TRBJ2-3,ASSLPTPRTRGAFGTDTQY
TRBV11-2,13,TRBJ2-1,ASSLAWTAYNEQF
TRBV18,13,TRBJ2-1,ASSPPDRGEDEQF
TRBV4-2,13,TRBJ1-2,ASSQDLQGDYGYT
TRBV7-9,11,TRBJ2-2,ASSSPWLGELF
TRBV5-1,15,TRBJ2-1,ASSLRVGTEAYNEQF
TRBV29-1,11,TRBJ2-5,SVLTALGETQY
TRBV7-9,15,TRBJ2-3,ASSLDRNSGSADTQY
TRBV19,10,TRBJ2-1,ASSIFPREQF
TRBV9,12,TRBJ1-1,ASSVDITGQEAF
TRBV4-3,13,TRBJ2-1,ASSQDWSRIGEQF
TRBV5-6,13,TRBJ2-1,ASSQDRDLSNEQF
TRBV27,12,TRBJ2-7,ASSFGDRGYEQY
TRBV10-3,11,TRBJ1-1,ATLIGAGQEAF
TRBV5-4,11,TRBJ2-1,ASSLNPYNEQF
TRBV15,13,TRBJ2-3,ATSRGTGSTDTQY
TRBV19,11,TRBJ2-7,ASSTAVRYEQY
TRBV5-6,10,TRBJ2-7,ASSFVSAEQY
TRBV7-6,15,TRBJ1-5,ASSLENSFFSNQPQH
TRBV2,14,TRBJ1-4,ASSGRTDPTNEKLF
TRBV6-5,13,TRBJ2-4,ASSYHPGLAGIQY
TRBV18,11,TRBJ2-3,ASSPVDTDTQY
TRBV25-1,10,TRBJ2-5,ASSEYRETQY
TRBV19,17,TRBJ1-1,ASTFPRGGTVNMNTEAF
TRBV7-3,14,TRBJ2-1,ASSPHRTSGYNEQF
TRBV28,11,TRBJ2-7,ATELAGRYEQY
TRBV14,13,TRBJ1-1,ASSQDRGQGTEAF
TRBV11-3,14,TRBJ2-1,ASSPRGSATYNEQF
TRBV4-2,18,TRBJ2-2,ASSQALGLAGGPGTGELF
TRBV11-1,14,TRBJ2-1,ASSLRSGLAFGEQF
TRBV7-6,13,TRBJ2-2,ASSLRTSGTGELF